This TCR beta chain was sequenced for a study of blood T cell repertoires in COVID-19. On the study more broadly: Spain, Italy and the United States supplied samples that represented acute and convalescent COVID-19.

CDR1 and CDR2 from the germline V gene are LNHDA and SQIVND (reference sequence). The CDR3 sequence is 16 residues long. Trimming cost V 1 base and J 6 bases; bases outside gene matches: 10. The table came from immunoSEQ multiplex PCR; TCRdb's copy has only in-frame clones and leaves some out. There are almost 500,000 clones in the sample; roughly nine tenths occur only once, and around 8% lies in the top ten. The sequencing input was PBMCs or T cells enriched from blood (not recorded which). J is TRBJ1-2 and V is TRBV19; TRBD1 aligns across 8 bases. The TCR originated in a woman aged 55 to 70 who had recovered from COVID-19. The DNA for the CDR3 is TGTGCCAGTAGTATAGCTTCCAGGGGGCGAGCTGATGGCTACACCTTC. Translating it yields CASSIASRGRADGYTF.